These 29 T cell receptor beta chains share one sample of origin, sequenced in a study of T cells in Graves' hyperthyroidism and ophthalmopathy. The CDR3 regions of TCR beta were amplified from RNA transcripts. An initial round of RT-PCR targeting the TCR CDR3 relied on the HTBI primer set. One entry per CDR3 protein results from TCRdb running MiXCR on the multiplex PCR reads. The data hold 390,000 or so distinct CDR3 sequences, with under 15% observed a single time. Sequencing was carried out using blood. These receptors originate from a man aged 18 to 35 with Graves' ophthalmopathy.

The rearrangement uses TRBV9 and TRBJ1-1; D unclear. The length of the CDR3 is 14 residues. Germline V gene data show CDR1 as SGDLS and CDR2 as YYNGEE. V dropped 0 bases and J dropped 1 base, with 7 bases sitting between them. The CDR3 sequence: CASSVDGRNTEAFF. CDR3 in DNA: TGTGCCAGCAGCGTAGATGGGAGGAACACTGAAGCTTTCTTT.

This clonotype was counted ten times or more. The chain couples TRBV6-1 to TRBJ2-1; D is undetermined. CDR3 size: 15 residues. Germline V gives CDR1 MNHNS, CDR2 SASEGT. Trimming pared 8 bases from V and 5 bases from J, leaving 19 bases between. This CDR3 reads CASGYLRQVDNEQFF. The DNA for the CDR3 is TGTGCCAGCGGGTACTTAAGGCAAGTCGACAATGAGCAGTTCTTC.

This clonotype has a count of ten or more. The chain combines TRBV5-1 with TRBJ2-7, with 7 bases matching TRBD2. Per the germline V gene, CDR1 is SGHRS and CDR2 is YFSETQ. The CDR3 loop spans 14 amino acids. V was pared by 2 bases and J by 2 bases, with 4 bases of the junction left unmatched. The CDR3 loop is CASSFWGGTYEQYF. CDR3 nucleotides: TGCGCCAGCAGCTTCTGGGGGGGAACCTACGAGCAGTACTTC.

At least ten counts were recorded for this clonotype. The rearrangement joins TRBV11-3 to TRBJ2-7, with 8 bases aligning to TRBD1. This CDR3 region has 14 residues. Per germline, CDR1 SGHNT and CDR2 YENEEA. J gave up 6 bases and V 2 bases, and 6 bases lay outside the gene matches. CDR3 nucleotides: TGTGCCAGCAGCTTAAGGGACAGGTCTCTCGAGCAGTACTTC. It codes for CASSLRDRSLEQYF.

A few counts support this clonotype. V and J are TRBV10-2 and TRBJ1-1, with TRBD1 identical over 8 bases. Losses at the gene ends were 8 bases for V and 1 base for J; bases not matched to a gene: 6. This CDR3 is 14 amino acids long. Germline CDR1 is WSHSY and CDR2 is SAAADI. The CDR3 sequence: CASLYGQGNTEAFF. CDR3 DNA sequence: TGCGCCAGCCTCTACGGACAGGGGAACACTGAAGCTTTCTTT.

This clonotype was counted only a few times. The gene calls are TRBV4-1 and TRBJ2-4; D possibly corresponds to TRBD2 (6 bases). Germline CDR1 MGHRA, CDR2 YSYEKL. The CDR3 consists of 16 residues. Between the trimmed V and J ends, which lost 1 base and 3 bases, there was a span of 13 bases. CDR3 loop: CASSQGVAGGKNIQYF. CDR3 coding DNA: TGCGCCAGCAGCCAAGGAGTAGCCGGGGGCAAAAACATTCAGTACTTC.

At least ten counts were recorded for this clonotype. The chain employs TRBV12-3 or TRBV12-4 and TRBJ2-7; D tentatively fits TRBD1 or TRBD2 (5 bases each). CDR3 length equals 16 residues. Between the trimmed V and J ends, which lost 1 base and 1 base, there was a span of 14 bases. The CDR3 reads CASSLGDPQDSYEQYF. The DNA of the CDR3 is TGTGCCAGCAGTTTAGGGGACCCGCAAGATTCCTACGAGCAGTACTTC.

This clonotype was detected only a few times. This may be a read error, as it is one base from a much larger clone. The rearrangement links TRBV2 to TRBJ2-4; D gene uncertain. Germline CDR1 is SNHLY and CDR2 is FYNNEI. The CDR3 is 16 amino acids. The CDR3 DNA sequence: TGTGCCAGCAGTGAAAGGTCTTGGGAAGCCAAAACCATTCAGTACTTC. Translating it yields CASSERSWEAKTIQYF.

This chain links TRBV27 with TRBJ2-7; 7 bases match TRBD1. V was clipped by 5 bases and J by 0 bases; unmatched bases: 16. Germline V gives CDR1 MNHEY, CDR2 SMNVEV (reference sequence). The CDR3 loop spans 18 amino acids. The CDR3 here is CASSPFPRQGIDSYEQYF. The CDR3 DNA sequence: TGTGCCAGCAGTCCCTTTCCCCGACAGGGTATAGACTCCTACGAGCAGTACTTC.

This clonotype was counted many times. The rearrangement joins TRBV3-1 to TRBJ1-1; D not certain. The CDR3 contains 12 residues. From germline, CDR1 is LGHDT and CDR2 YNNKEL (reference sequence). V lost 4 bases to trimming and J lost 4 bases, with 7 bases between them. The chain's CDR3 is CASSRLGTEAFF. CDR3 in DNA: TGTGCCAGCAGCCGCCTTGGCACTGAAGCTTTCTTT.

In this sample, this clonotype turned up many times. The CDR3, as DNA: TGTGCCAGCAGCCGTTTGGCGTTAGATACGCAGTATTTT. Amino acids: CASSRLALDTQYF. The chain carries TRBV7-9 and TRBJ2-3; D unclear. Germline CDR1 reads SEHNR; CDR2 reads FQNEAQ (reference sequence). V dropped 5 bases and J dropped 5 bases, with 11 bases sitting between them. This CDR3 has 13 amino acids.

The chain links TRBV5-6 to TRBJ2-2; TRBD2 matches 8 bases. The germline V gene has CDR1 SGHDT and CDR2 YYEEEE. The CDR3 runs to 16 residues. Losses at the gene ends were 4 bases for V and 6 bases for J; bases not matched to a gene: 11. CDR3 sequence: CASSLVTSGLAGELFF. In DNA, the CDR3 is TGTGCCAGCAGCCTCGTCACTAGCGGCTTGGCCGGGGAGCTGTTTTTT. The full variable domain, rest sourced from reference TRBV5-6 and TRBJ2-2, is DAGVTQSPTHLIKTRGQQVTLRCSPKSGHDTVSWYQQALGQGPQFIFQYYEEEERQRGNFPDRFSGHQFPNYSSELNVNALLLGDSALYLCASSLVTSGLAGELFFGEGSRLTVL.

This clonotype showed up just a few times. The chain joins TRBV9 to TRBJ2-7, with D tentatively TRBD1 or TRBD2 (5 bases each). Trimming removed 4 bases at V and 6 bases at J, with 23 bases between. CDR1 is SGDLS, CDR2 YYNGEE, per germline. The CDR3 sequence is 16 residues long. CDR3 sequence reads: CASSPPLRDRPSEQYF. Here the CDR3 DNA reads TGTGCCAGCAGCCCCCCCCTCCGGGACCGCCCCAGCGAGCAGTACTTC. Complete variable domain (other parts from reference TRBV9 and TRBJ2-7): DSGVTQTPKHLITATGQRVTLRCSPRSGDLSVYWYQQSLDQGLQFLIQYYNGEERAKGNILERFSAQQFPDLHSELNLSSLELGDSALYFCASSPPLRDRPSEQYFGPGTRLTVT.

The chain joins TRBV3-1 to TRBJ1-2; D call uncertain. Germline CDR1 and CDR2: LGHDT and YNNKEL (reference sequence). CDR3 size: 14 residues. Trimming took off 1 base at V and 1 base at J, with 7 bases between the two ends. CDR3 protein: CASSQGTFNYGYTF. The CDR3 DNA is TGTGCCAGCAGCCAAGGCACCTTTAACTATGGCTACACCTTC.

A few counts support this clonotype. J is TRBJ2-3 and V is TRBV4-1, with TRBD2 matching over 10 bases. The length of the CDR3 is 16 residues. Looked up from germline, CDR1 is MGHRA and CDR2 is YSYEKL. J gave up 0 bases and V 4 bases, and 4 bases lay outside the gene matches. Written as DNA, the CDR3 is TGCGCCAGCAGCCCCGGACTAGCGGATAGCACAGATACGCAGTATTTT. Amino acids: CASSPGLADSTDTQYF.

Many counts were recorded for this clonotype. The V and J genes are TRBV6-1 and TRBJ2-5, with a weak D call TRBD2 (6 bases). The length of the CDR3 is 13 residues. V was shortened by 5 bases and J by 3 bases, with 10 bases between the two germline ends. Germline V gives CDR1 MNHNS, CDR2 SASEGT. This CDR3 reads CASSKGLKETQYF. CDR3 in DNA: TGTGCCAGCAGTAAGGGACTGAAAGAGACCCAGTACTTC.

The sample holds many counts of this clonotype. The rearrangement joins TRBV5-1 to TRBJ2-7, with TRBD1 identical over 9 bases. J was trimmed by 5 bases and V by 0 bases; bases with no gene match: 3. Germline V lookup: CDR1 SGHRS, CDR2 YFSETQ. The CDR3 covers 14 residues. The CDR3 reads CASSLAGQGHEQYF. The CDR3 DNA follows: TGCGCCAGCAGCTTGGCCGGACAGGGGCACGAGCAGTACTTC.

This clonotype was recorded at least ten times. The chain uses TRBV3-1 and TRBJ2-5; tentatively, D is TRBD1 (6 bases). Germline V gene sequence: CDR1 LGHDT, CDR2 YNNKEL (reference sequence). This CDR3 spans 13 amino acids. With 2 bases removed from V and 5 bases from J, the gap between germline ends came to 9 bases. The CDR3 DNA reads TGTGCCAGCAGCCAACAGGGGCCGGAGACCCAGTACTTC. This encodes CASSQQGPETQYF.

This clonotype was picked up many times. The V and J genes are TRBV12-3 or TRBV12-4 and TRBJ1-2; TRBD1 aligns across 9 bases. The CDR3 covers 15 residues. Germline trimming cut 6 bases from V and 3 bases from J; bases unmatched to any gene: 8. This CDR3 reads CASSSPGQGHYGYTF. CDR3 sequence (DNA): TGTGCCAGCAGCTCACCGGGACAGGGCCACTATGGCTACACCTTC.

The sample holds many counts of this clonotype. This sequence joins TRBV27 and TRBJ1-1; 7 bases fit TRBD1. CDR1 and CDR2 (germline): MNHEY, SMNVEV (reference sequence). The junction had 7 bases not matched to a gene; V was cut back by 5 bases and J by 4 bases. This CDR3 has 14 residues. CDR3 sequence (DNA): TGTGCCAGCAGTACTCGACAGGGCGCCACTGAAGCTTTCTTT. Translating gives CASSTRQGATEAFF.

This clonotype was seen ten or more times. This rearrangement joins TRBV6-2 or TRBV6-3 to TRBJ1-1, with 7 bases fitting TRBD1. Per the germline V gene, CDR1 is MNHEY and CDR2 is SVGEGT. Trimming cost V 10 bases and J 1 base; bases outside gene matches: 9. CDR3 length equals 14 residues. In DNA, the CDR3 is TGTGCCACCCAGGTCTGGGACAGGAACACTGAAGCTTTCTTT. It codes for CATQVWDRNTEAFF.

This rearrangement joins TRBV20-1 to TRBJ2-1; 11 bases are shared with TRBD2. J lost 7 bases, V lost 0 bases, and 14 bases had no gene match. The CDR3 sequence is 18 residues long. Germline V gene data show CDR1 as DFQATT and CDR2 as SNEGSKA (reference sequence). This chain's CDR3 is CSARELSYSGGAKNEQFF. The DNA for the CDR3 is TGCAGTGCTAGAGAACTTTCATATAGCGGGGGGGCGAAGAATGAGCAGTTCTTC.

V gene TRBV29-1 combines with J gene TRBJ2-2, with TRBD1 matching over 7 bases. V lost 6 bases, J lost 3 bases, and 4 bases stayed unmatched. This CDR3 region has 13 residues. The germline CDR1 and CDR2 sequences are SQVTM and ANQGSEA. CDR3 in DNA: TGCAGCGTACCGGGACAGCACACCGGGGAGCTGTTTTTT. Residues: CSVPGQHTGELFF.

Worth noting for this clonotype: It is likely a read error, because the conserved phenylalanine at the end of the CDR3 is missing. The rearrangement joins TRBV4-1 to TRBJ2-5; 9 positions match TRBD1. Germline values: CDR1 MGHRA, CDR2 YSYEKL. The CDR3 totals 15 residues. CDR3 protein: CASSRTGTGKETQYL. The CDR3, as DNA: TGCGCTAGCAGCAGGACCGGGACAGGGAAAGAGACCCAGTACCTC.

This clonotype showed up just a few times. The chain joins TRBV5-1 to TRBJ2-2; 7 nucleotides agree with TRBD1. The ends lost 0 bases at V and 4 bases at J; junction bases unmatched: 9. The CDR3 contains 17 residues. Germline lookup yields CDR1 SGHRS and CDR2 YFSETQ. As DNA, the CDR3 is TGCGCCAGCAGCTTGGGACAGGGAAGTTCCGGCACCGGGGAGCTGTTTTTT. Its translation: CASSLGQGSSGTGELFF.

The chain carries TRBV7-9 and TRBJ2-2; 10 bases line up with TRBD2. Trimming at V came to 8 bases and at J to 6 bases, leaving 9 bases not matched to a gene. The CDR3 is 15 amino acids. Germline V gene data show CDR1 as SEHNR and CDR2 as FQNEAQ (reference sequence). The CDR3 region is CASSQRGGAPGELFF. DNA for the CDR3: TGTGCCAGCTCCCAGCGGGGGGGCGCCCCCGGGGAGCTGTTTTTT.

This clonotype was seen repeatedly, ten times or more. This sequence joins TRBV6-5 and TRBJ2-7; a weak D match, TRBD1 (5 bases). The CDR3 has 15 amino acids. V lost 4 bases, J lost 0 bases, and 13 bases lay in between. The germline CDR1 and CDR2 sequences are MNHEY and SVGAGI. The CDR3 sequence is CASSSPSDSSYEQYF. The CDR3 DNA is TGTGCCAGCAGTTCCCCCTCTGACAGCTCCTACGAGCAGTACTTC.

In this sample, this clonotype turned up many times. A junction end diverges from the germline sequence, so it may reflect a read error. This chain uses TRBV5-1 with TRBJ2-3; D gene uncertain. Germline V gene lookup returns CDR1 SGHRS and CDR2 YFSETQ. The CDR3 is 12 amino acids. The CDR3 sequence is CASSLSTDTQYF. CDR3 bases: TGTGCCAGCAGTTTAAGCACAGATACGCAGTATTTT.

There are many counts of this clonotype. The chain links TRBV7-8 to TRBJ2-3, with D tentatively TRBD2 (5 bases). Germline lookup yields CDR1 SGHVS and CDR2 FQNEAQ. The CDR3 has 17 residues. Trimming left V 1 base short and J 4 bases short, with 18 bases between. For the CDR3, the DNA is TGTGCCAGCAGCTTAGTACAGTTTGGACTGGGTGCAGATACGCAGTATTTT. Its protein product is CASSLVQFGLGADTQYF.